Below, 30 T cell receptor beta chains from the same sample are listed, as sequenced in a study of CD8 T cells in ankylosing spondylitis. Study-level results: Seven to nine highly homologous variants made up a TCR beta motif, and this motif appeared characteristic of ankylosing spondylitis blood.

From the 5' RACE reads, TCRdb called clonotypes with MiXCR, one entry per CDR3 protein. This sample has fewer than 400,000 distinct CDR3 sequences; about 22% occur once, and the top ten carry roughly a sixth. These TCRs are of unknown antigen specificity. The sequenced sample consisted of blood, either unsorted or a sorted T cell fraction (not recorded which). The receptors were gathered from a male donor with ankylosing spondylitis.

This clonotype was observed a few times. This chain links TRBV12-3 or TRBV12-4 with TRBJ1-1, with D unresolved. This CDR3 is 14 amino acids long. Trimming pared 3 bases from V and 5 bases from J, leaving 13 bases between. The CDR3 region is CASSFHNLGTEAFF. The CDR3, as DNA: TGTGCCAGCAGTTTTCACAACCTGGGGACTGAAGCTTTCTTT.

The V call is TRBV12-3 or TRBV12-4, the J call TRBJ2-2; D tentatively reads TRBD1 or TRBD2 (5 bases each). CDR3 length equals 16 residues. Trimming cost V 5 bases and J 3 bases, with 16 bases left between them. CDR3 sequence: CASSPGFGTYTGELFF. CDR3 coding DNA: TGTGCCAGCAGTCCAGGTTTTGGGACCTACACCGGGGAGCTGTTTTTT.

This clonotype showed up just a few times. The genes are TRBV10-2 and TRBJ1-2, with D hard to call. Germline CDR1 WSHSY, CDR2 SAAADI. This CDR3 comprises 13 residues. V was cut by 3 bases and J by 4 bases, with 9 bases left in between. CDR3 in amino acids: CASSERSFYGYTF. The CDR3 DNA reads TGCGCCAGCAGTGAACGGTCTTTCTATGGCTACACCTTC.

This clonotype came up many times. The V call is TRBV7-3, the J call TRBJ2-2; 9 bases are a match to TRBD2. Germline V gene lookup returns CDR1 SGHTA and CDR2 FQGTGA. The CDR3 covers 14 residues. With 5 bases clipped from V and 4 bases from J, the junction kept 2 bases outside the gene matches. CDR3 nucleotides: TGTGCCAGCAGCCTAGCGGGGATCACCGGGGAGCTGTTTTTT. This encodes CASSLAGITGELFF.

This clonotype showed up just a few times. This chain uses TRBV28 with TRBJ2-1; D unclear. This CDR3 contains 17 residues. Trimming shortened V by 6 bases and J by 6 bases, and 24 bases separated the two germline ends. Germline CDR1 is MDHEN and CDR2 is SYDVKM. Here the CDR3 reads CASRPDGATQKINEQFF. DNA of the CDR3: TGTGCCAGCAGGCCCGACGGAGCGACCCAGAAGATCAATGAGCAGTTCTTC.

This chain connects TRBV7-9 to TRBJ1-5; D may be TRBD1 (6 bases). Germline values: CDR1 SEHNR, CDR2 FQNEAQ (reference sequence). V lost 1 base and J lost 9, with 22 bases in between. CDR3 size: 17 residues. The CDR3 reads CASSLEPGPGALAPQHF. CDR3 DNA sequence: TGTGCCAGCAGCTTAGAACCCGGTCCAGGGGCCCTTGCGCCCCAGCATTTT.

The chain recombines TRBV14 with TRBJ1-1; D may be TRBD1 (5 bases). The V end lost 3 bases, the J end lost 4 bases, and 12 bases lay between the germline ends. This CDR3 is 14 amino acids long. The germline V gene encodes CDR1 SGHDN and CDR2 FVKESK. CDR3 region: CASSQLQGVTEAFF. CDR3 coding DNA: TGTGCCAGCAGCCAGCTCCAGGGTGTCACTGAAGCTTTCTTT.

This clonotype was seen a few times. The rearrangement joins TRBV6-1 to TRBJ1-6, with D tentatively TRBD1 (5 bases). CDR3 size: 15 residues. Trimming removed 7 bases at V and 1 base at J, with 11 bases between. Germline V gives CDR1 MNHNS, CDR2 SASEGT. This chain's CDR3 is CASTLGESYNSPLHF. The CDR3 region has the DNA TGTGCCAGCACCCTAGGGGAGTCCTATAATTCACCCCTCCACTTT.

This sequence joins TRBV29-1 and TRBJ2-7; TRBD1 matches 8 bases. V gave up 7 bases and J gave up 7 bases; unmatched junction bases: 9. The germline V gene has CDR1 SQVTM and CDR2 ANQGSEA. The CDR3 loop spans 12 amino acids. CDR3 nucleotides: TGCAGCGCTGAGACAGGGGCGTGGGAGCAGTACTTC. Translating it yields CSAETGAWEQYF.

The DNA for the CDR3 is TGTGCCAGCAGCGTCGGCCAGAGGCGGAACAATGAGCAGTTCTTC. This translates into CASSVGQRRNNEQFF. The chain joins TRBV9 to TRBJ2-1; D gene unclear. CDR3 length: 15 residues. Trimming pared 2 bases from V and 5 bases from J, leaving 14 bases between. Germline loops: CDR1 SGDLS, CDR2 YYNGEE.

This clonotype was observed at least ten times. J is TRBJ1-3 and V is TRBV12-3 or TRBV12-4; D unresolved. V lost 5 bases and J lost 0, with 8 bases in between. There are 14 residues in the CDR3. The CDR3 spells CASSPESSGNTIYF. The CDR3 DNA is TGTGCCAGCAGTCCAGAGAGCTCTGGAAACACCATATATTTT.

CDR3: CATNGLTYNEQFF. The CDR3 nucleotides are TGTGCCACCAACGGACTAACTTACAATGAGCAGTTCTTC. The V and J genes are TRBV28 and TRBJ2-1; perhaps TRBD2 as D (6 bases). Trimming removed 10 bases at V and 4 bases at J, with 14 bases between. CDR3 length equals 13 residues. Germline CDR1 MDHEN, CDR2 SYDVKM. Complete variable domain (other parts from reference TRBV28 and TRBJ2-1): DVKVTQSSRYLVKRTGEKVFLECVQDMDHENMFWYRQDPGLGLRLIYFSYDVKMKEKGDIPEGYSVSREKKERFSLILESASTNQTSMYLCATNGLTYNEQFFGPGTRLTVL.

The rearrangement uses TRBV29-1 and TRBJ1-3; 10 bases match TRBD1. The CDR3 contains 15 residues. V lost 6 bases, J lost 1 base, and 6 bases stayed unmatched. From germline, CDR1 is SQVTM and CDR2 ANQGSEA. CDR3 protein: CSVADRGLSGNTIYF. The CDR3 region has the DNA TGCAGCGTGGCCGACAGGGGGCTTTCTGGAAACACCATATATTTT.

The V call is TRBV14, the J call TRBJ2-7, with 7 nucleotides matching TRBD1. The V segment lost 5 bases and the J segment 4 bases; nucleotides outside the gene matches: 5. CDR1 SGHDN and CDR2 FVKESK come from the germline V gene. This CDR3 spans 13 amino acids. CDR3 in amino acids: CASSYGTEYEQYF. CDR3 sequence (DNA): TGTGCCAGCAGCTACGGGACAGAGTACGAGCAGTACTTC. Supplemented by reference TRBV14 and TRBJ2-7, the full variable domain reads EAGVTQFPSHSVIEKGQTVTLRCDPISGHDNLYWYRRVMGKEIKFLLHFVKESKQDESGMPNNRFLAERTGGTYSTLKVQPAELEDSGVYFCASSYGTEYEQYFGPGTRLTVT.

The chain has TRBV5-1 and TRBJ2-1; perhaps TRBD2 as D (6 bases). CDR1 and CDR2 (germline): SGHRS, YFSETQ. Trimming shortened V by 2 bases and J by 0 bases, and 12 bases separated the two germline ends. This CDR3 is 16 amino acids long. CDR3 in DNA: TGCGCCAGCAGCTTCTTAGCGGAGAGCTCCTACAATGAGCAGTTCTTC. Protein: CASSFLAESSYNEQFF.

This chain links TRBV7-2 with TRBJ1-5; D is ambiguous. Trimming shortened V by 1 base and J by 4 bases, and 8 bases separated the two germline ends. The CDR3 runs to 14 residues. Germline CDR1 and CDR2: SGHTA and FQGNSA. The CDR3 spells CASSLVADNQPQHF. CDR3 sequence (DNA): TGTGCCAGCAGCTTAGTGGCGGATAATCAGCCCCAGCATTTT.

The V gene is TRBV20-1, the J gene TRBJ1-5; 8 bases agree with TRBD1. The CDR3 has 14 amino acids. Unmatched junction bases numbered 7, after V lost 5 bases and J lost 4 bases. Germline CDR1 DFQATT, CDR2 SNEGSKA (reference sequence). CDR3 sequence: CSALHTGGNQPQHF. The CDR3 DNA is TGCAGTGCTCTCCACACAGGGGGAAATCAGCCCCAGCATTTT.

The gene calls are TRBV5-1 and TRBJ1-1; D gene unclear. CDR1 is SGHRS, CDR2 YFSETQ, per germline. Trimming took off 4 bases at V and 5 bases at J, with 15 bases between the two ends. CDR3 length equals 14 residues. The CDR3 protein is CASSPVRTPTEAFF. CDR3 nucleotides: TGCGCCAGCAGCCCAGTCCGGACCCCAACTGAAGCTTTCTTT.

This chain links TRBV28 with TRBJ2-7; D is possibly TRBD1 or TRBD2 (5 bases each). Trimming stripped 9 bases from V and 3 bases from J, with 18 bases between. The CDR3 length is 14 residues. Looked up from germline, CDR1 is MDHEN and CDR2 is SYDVKM. CDR3 amino acids: CASRPGRADYEQYF. The CDR3 DNA reads as TGTGCCAGTAGGCCGGGACGGGCTGACTACGAGCAGTACTTC.

The chain is built from TRBV20-1 and TRBJ2-1, with 7 bases identical to TRBD2. This CDR3 contains 15 residues. The trim removed 6 bases at V and 0 bases at J, leaving 8 bases unmatched. Germline V gene sequence: CDR1 DFQATT, CDR2 SNEGSKA (reference sequence). CDR3 protein: CSAPTLASSYNEQFF. The CDR3 bases are TGCAGTGCGCCCACACTAGCGAGCTCCTACAATGAGCAGTTCTTC.

The chain employs TRBV7-3 and TRBJ1-1; perhaps TRBD1 as D (6 bases). This CDR3 region has 15 residues. V was cut by 2 bases and J by 3 bases, with 13 bases left in between. The germline gives CDR1 SGHTA, CDR2 FQGTGA. The CDR3 coding sequence is TGTGCCAGCAGCTTAGAGGGACAAGGATACACTGAAGCTTTCTTT. Translating it yields CASSLEGQGYTEAFF.

This clonotype has a handful of counts. This chain links TRBV27 with TRBJ2-1; 7 positions match TRBD2. The CDR3 loop spans 16 amino acids. Germline loops: CDR1 MNHEY, CDR2 SMNVEV (reference sequence). J gave up 8 bases and V 0 bases, and 10 bases lay outside the gene matches. The CDR3 bases are TGTGCCAGCAGTTTATCTTTCGCGGGAGACTCTCATGAGCAGTTCTTC. Amino acids: CASSLSFAGDSHEQFF.

This clonotype was counted between two and nine times. The chain is built from TRBV9 and TRBJ2-7; TRBD2 agrees at 8 bases. The CDR3 contains 16 residues. Trimming cost V 4 bases and J 0 bases; bases outside gene matches: 9. Germline CDR1 reads SGDLS; CDR2 reads YYNGEE. The CDR3 DNA reads TGTGCCAGCAGCCCTTTAGCGGGACGCAGCTCCTACGAGCAGTACTTC. Protein product: CASSPLAGRSSYEQYF.

This sequence joins TRBV18 and TRBJ2-4; D is undetermined. Germline assignment: CDR1 KGHSH and CDR2 LQKENI. The CDR3 has 14 amino acids. V lost 3 bases and J 3 bases, leaving 9 bases between the germline ends. The CDR3 bases are TGTGCCAGCTCACCTAGCTCGGTCAAAAACATTCAGTACTTC. This codes for CASSPSSVKNIQYF.

The rearrangement uses TRBV30 and TRBJ2-2; possibly TRBD2 for D (5 bases). The CDR3 sequence is 14 residues long. Looked up from germline, CDR1 is GTSNPN and CDR2 is SVGIG (reference sequence). The germline V and J ends were trimmed by 7 bases and 1 base, with 13 bases remaining between them. The CDR3 is CASPRTVNTGELFF. CDR3 nucleotides: TGTGCCTCGCCCCGGACTGTGAACACCGGGGAGCTGTTTTTT.

The chain combines TRBV9 with TRBJ2-1; no firm D call. With 0 bases removed from V and 8 bases from J, the gap between germline ends came to 9 bases. Germline CDR1 and CDR2: SGDLS and YYNGEE. This CDR3 comprises 13 residues. DNA for the CDR3: TGTGCCAGCAGCGTAGCCGCCCGCCATGAGCAGTTCTTC. Its translation is CASSVAARHEQFF.

Written as DNA, the CDR3 is TGTGCCATCAGCCCGACTAGCAGCCACCAAGAGACCCAGTACTTC. It specifies CAISPTSSHQETQYF. The rearrangement joins TRBV10-3 to TRBJ2-5; 7 nucleotides line up with TRBD2. J gave up 0 bases and V 6 bases, and 7 bases lay outside the gene matches. CDR3 length equals 15 residues. From germline, CDR1 is ENHRY and CDR2 SYGVKD.

In this sample, this clonotype turned up a few times. The chain has TRBV6-4 and TRBJ2-1, with a tentative D call TRBD2 (6 bases). CDR3 length equals 15 residues. Trimming cost V 2 bases and J 7 bases, with 15 bases left between them. The germline gives CDR1 MRHNA, CDR2 SNTAGT. The chain's CDR3 is CASSDGQEGYNEQFF. The CDR3 DNA reads TGTGCCAGCAGTGACGGGCAGGAGGGGTATAATGAGCAGTTCTTC.

This clonotype has just a few counts. V is TRBV20-1 and J is TRBJ2-7, with 9 bases identical to TRBD1. This CDR3 comprises 15 residues. Per the germline V gene, CDR1 is DFQATT and CDR2 is SNEGSKA (reference sequence). V shed 5 bases and J 5 bases; nucleotides not matched to a gene: 13. This CDR3 reads CSAPRPGQGSHEQYF. CDR3 nucleotide sequence: TGCAGTGCTCCGAGGCCGGGACAGGGTTCCCACGAGCAGTACTTC.

This clonotype has only a few counts. The chain links TRBV9 to TRBJ2-1, with TRBD1 as a possible D gene (5 bases). This CDR3 has 14 amino acids. V was trimmed by 1 base and J by 1 base, leaving 6 bases between them. Germline V gene lookup returns CDR1 SGDLS and CDR2 YYNGEE. For the CDR3, the DNA is TGTGCCAGCAGCGTATACAGGTCCTACAATGAGCAGTTCTTC. Amino acids: CASSVYRSYNEQFF.